Shown below are 22 T cell receptor beta chains from a single sample sequenced in a study of cytomegalovirus exposure and HLA in healthy donors. PCR was performed using 60 Vbeta and 13 Jbeta primers. TCRdb's table, derived via immunoSEQ multiplex PCR, lists solely in-frame clones and lacks some. The sample yields roughly 140,000 clones, 79% seen once. Sequencing used PBMCs. Every receptor here comes from a woman aged 35 to 49 in good health and CMV-seropositive.

The CDR3 spells CASRGSNGGVTEAFF. DNA of the CDR3: TGTGCCAGCAGGGGGAGTAACGGGGGGGTCACTGAAGCTTTCTTT. This chain connects TRBV2 to TRBJ1-1; D is possibly TRBD1 (5 bases). The germline V gene encodes CDR1 SNHLY and CDR2 FYNNEI. The V and J ends lost 6 bases and 4 bases respectively, with 18 bases between them. The CDR3 sequence is 15 residues long.

This chain connects TRBV7-2 to TRBJ1-1; D unresolved. V lost 5 bases, J lost 5 bases, and 9 bases lay in between. Germline-derived CDR1 and CDR2 are SGHTA and FQGNSA. The CDR3 is 12 residues long. In DNA form, the CDR3 reads TGTGCCAGCAGCCCCTCCCGGACTGAAGCTTTCTTT. Residues: CASSPSRTEAFF.

Comment on this clone: Other DNA variants within this sample encode the same CDR3. V is TRBV2 and J is TRBJ2-5; weak D call: TRBD2 (6 bases). The CDR3 extends over 13 amino acids. Germline lookup yields CDR1 SNHLY and CDR2 FYNNEI. Trimming stripped 5 bases from V and 2 bases from J, with 9 bases between. CDR3 DNA sequence: TGTGCCAGCAGTCGGGACTCACAAGAGACCCAGTACTTC. Its translation: CASSRDSQETQYF. Based on the CDR3 plus reference TRBV2 and TRBJ2-5, the full variable domain is EPEVTQTPSHQVTQMGQEVILRCVPISNHLYFYWYRQILGQKVEFLVSFYNNEISEKSEIFDDQFSVERPDGSNFTLKIRSTKLEDSAMYFCASSRDSQETQYFGPGTRLLVL.

The table lists this clone with a count of one. The chain joins TRBV12-5 to TRBJ2-3; a possible D gene is TRBD2 (5 bases). Deletions cut 6 bases from V and 2 bases from J, with 15 bases between. This CDR3 contains 15 residues. Germline-derived CDR1 and CDR2 are LGHNT and FRNRAP. This chain's CDR3 is CASGPLVAPTDTQYF. For the CDR3, the DNA is TGTGCTAGTGGACCCTTAGTAGCGCCCACAGATACGCAGTATTTT.

The J gene is TRBJ2-1, the V gene TRBV6-1; TRBD2 agrees at 8 bases. The CDR3 length is 16 residues. V lost 4 bases, J lost 0 bases, and 5 bases stayed unmatched. Germline V gene sequence: CDR1 MNHNS, CDR2 SASEGT. The chain's CDR3 is CASSGLGGASYNEQFF. The CDR3 nucleotides read TGTGCCAGCAGTGGCCTCGGGGGGGCCTCCTACAATGAGCAGTTCTTC.

The V call is TRBV5-1, the J call TRBJ2-2, with a tentative D call TRBD2 (5 bases). Trimming shortened V by 2 bases and J by 7 bases, and 15 bases separated the two germline ends. This CDR3 spans 15 amino acids. Germline loops: CDR1 SGHRS, CDR2 YFSETQ. The CDR3: CASSLQGQEVGELFF. CDR3 bases: TGCGCCAGCAGCTTACAAGGGCAGGAGGTCGGGGAGCTGTTTTTT.

The rearrangement uses TRBV19 and TRBJ1-1; tentative D call: TRBD1 (6 bases). The CDR3 spans 14 residues. CDR1 is LNHDA, CDR2 SQIVND, per germline (reference sequence). V lost 7 bases, J lost 5 bases, and 17 bases lay in between. The CDR3 here is CASKTTGLGTEAFF. Written as DNA, the CDR3 is TGTGCCAGTAAAACAACAGGGTTGGGTACTGAAGCTTTCTTT.

The J gene is TRBJ1-3, the V gene TRBV19; D perhaps matches TRBD1 (6 bases). Germline CDR1 reads LNHDA; CDR2 reads SQIVND (reference sequence). Trimming stripped 6 bases from V and 1 base from J, with 16 bases between. The CDR3 runs 16 residues. The CDR3 is CASREQGFGSGNTIYF. The CDR3 coding sequence is TGTGCCAGTAGGGAACAGGGTTTTGGATCTGGAAACACCATATATTTT.

V usage is TRBV27 and J usage is TRBJ2-2, with 14 positions matching TRBD2. V gave up 4 bases and J gave up 2 bases; unmatched junction bases: 3. The CDR3 contains 17 residues. Germline CDR1 MNHEY, CDR2 SMNVEV (reference sequence). CDR3 region: CASSWGLAGVNTGELFF. The CDR3 region has the DNA TGTGCCAGCAGTTGGGGACTAGCGGGGGTAAACACCGGGGAGCTGTTTTTT.

The chain carries TRBV5-1 and TRBJ2-3; 9 bases agree with TRBD2. The CDR3 length is 14 residues. Germline V lookup: CDR1 SGHRS, CDR2 YFSETQ. The trim removed 7 bases at V and 1 base at J, leaving 4 bases unmatched. This CDR3 reads CASGSGGGTDTQYF. DNA for the CDR3: TGCGCCAGCGGTAGCGGGGGTGGCACAGATACGCAGTATTTT.

This chain connects TRBV6-6 to TRBJ2-2; tentatively, D is TRBD1 (5 bases). V was trimmed by 6 bases and J by 5 bases, leaving 13 bases between them. CDR3 length: 14 amino acids. Germline CDR1 and CDR2: MNHNY and SVGAGI (reference sequence). In nucleotides, the CDR3 is TGTGCCAGCAGACCCCAGGGCGGTACCGGGGAGCTGTTTTTT. Translated, it gives CASRPQGGTGELFF.

This clone was detected once. The chain uses TRBV27 and TRBJ2-6; a weak D match, TRBD2 (5 bases). The CDR3 is 16 amino acids. The V gene's germline CDR1 is MNHEY and CDR2 SMNVEV (reference sequence). V gave up 5 bases and J gave up 2 bases, with 13 bases separating them. The chain's CDR3 is CASSPYEGPGANVLTF. The CDR3 DNA reads as TGTGCCAGCAGTCCCTACGAGGGTCCTGGGGCCAACGTCCTGACTTTC. Full variable domain (remainder filled in from reference TRBV27 and TRBJ2-6): EAQVTQNPRYLITVTGKKLTVTCSQNMNHEYMSWYRQDPGLGLRQIYYSMNVEVTDKGDVPEGYKVSRKEKRNFPLILESPSPNQTSLYFCASSPYEGPGANVLTFGAGSRLTVL.

The chain recombines TRBV6-1 with TRBJ2-5; tentatively, D is TRBD1 (5 bases). V shed 1 base and J shed 4 bases, with 10 bases lying between them. This CDR3 spans 14 amino acids. CDR1 is MNHNS and CDR2 is SASEGT in the germline V gene. CDR3 nucleotides: TGTGCCAGCAGTGAAGGGGGCAGGGTAGAGACCCAGTACTTC. The encoded protein is CASSEGGRVETQYF.

This rearrangement joins TRBV2 to TRBJ1-1; D perhaps matches TRBD1 (6 bases). The CDR3 contains 13 residues. Trimming stripped 7 bases from V and 1 base from J, with 10 bases between. Germline CDR1 is SNHLY and CDR2 is FYNNEI. The CDR3 loop is CASTYRENTEAFF. The CDR3 nucleotides read TGTGCCAGCACTTACAGGGAGAACACTGAAGCTTTCTTT.

V gene TRBV10-3 combines with J gene TRBJ1-2; D unresolved. Trimming left V 0 bases short and J 5 bases short, with 7 bases between. This CDR3 region has 13 residues. From germline, CDR1 is ENHRY and CDR2 SYGVKD. The CDR3 region is CAISESEVYGYTF. In DNA form, the CDR3 reads TGTGCCATCAGTGAGTCGGAGGTTTATGGCTACACCTTC.

This clone has more than one count but fewer than ten. V and J are TRBV2 and TRBJ2-2, with 7 bases that match TRBD1. V gave up 4 bases and J gave up 3 bases; unmatched junction bases: 2. Germline values: CDR1 SNHLY, CDR2 FYNNEI. This CDR3 spans 14 amino acids. The CDR3 loop is CASSGQGDTGELFF. In DNA form, the CDR3 reads TGTGCCAGCAGTGGACAGGGAGACACCGGGGAGCTGTTTTTT.

In this sample, this clone turned up a few times. The chain joins TRBV18 to TRBJ1-4, with D tentatively TRBD1 (5 bases). Germline V gives CDR1 KGHSH, CDR2 LQKENI. This CDR3 spans 13 amino acids. Trimming took off 8 bases at V and 5 bases at J, with 12 bases between the two ends. The CDR3 loop reads CASRGTENEKLFF. The CDR3, as DNA: TGTGCCAGCCGGGGGACGGAGAATGAAAAACTGTTTTTT.

The rearrangement links TRBV27 to TRBJ1-6; the D gene is possibly TRBD1 (6 bases). The germline V and J ends were trimmed by 4 bases and 6 bases, with 10 bases remaining between them. Per germline, CDR1 MNHEY and CDR2 SMNVEV (reference sequence). This CDR3 contains 14 residues. In nucleotides, the CDR3 is TGTGCCAGCAGTTCCACAGGGTTTAATTCACCCCTCCACTTT. It yields the protein CASSSTGFNSPLHF.

The chain is built from TRBV5-1 and TRBJ1-1; 8 positions agree with TRBD1. Germline values: CDR1 SGHRS, CDR2 YFSETQ. After removal of 1 base from V and 1 base from J, the junction contained 3 bases not matched to a gene. The CDR3 has 15 amino acids. CDR3 amino acids: CASSLTGGTNTEAFF. The CDR3 region has the DNA TGCGCCAGCAGCTTGACAGGGGGTACGAACACTGAAGCTTTCTTT.

This clone has a single count. One end of the junction fails to match germline, which may point to a read error. The chain couples TRBV5-1 to TRBJ1-1; tentative D call: TRBD1 (6 bases). The germline V gene has CDR1 SGHRS and CDR2 YFSETQ. There are 17 residues in the CDR3. The CDR3 coding sequence is TGCGCCAGCGGCTTGTGGGGGCAGAAGGGTACGAACACTGAAGCTTTCTTT. Its protein is CASGLWGQKGTNTEAFF.

This rearrangement joins TRBV4-2 to TRBJ1-2; tentative D call: TRBD1 (6 bases). Trimming took off 4 bases at V and 4 bases at J, with 13 bases between the two ends. The CDR3 loop spans 14 amino acids. Germline V CDR1 and CDR2: LGHNA, YNFKEQ. CDR3 loop: CASSPTGSFYGYTF. The CDR3, as DNA: TGTGCCAGCAGCCCGACAGGTTCGTTCTATGGCTACACCTTC.

The chain uses TRBV30 and TRBJ1-1; D not resolved. This CDR3 is 13 amino acids long. CDR1 is GTSNPN, CDR2 SVGIG, per germline (reference sequence). V lost 3 bases and J lost 4, with 12 bases in between. DNA for the CDR3: TGTGCCTGGAGGAGACTGGCAAGCACTGAAGCTTTCTTT. Translated, it gives CAWRRLASTEAFF.